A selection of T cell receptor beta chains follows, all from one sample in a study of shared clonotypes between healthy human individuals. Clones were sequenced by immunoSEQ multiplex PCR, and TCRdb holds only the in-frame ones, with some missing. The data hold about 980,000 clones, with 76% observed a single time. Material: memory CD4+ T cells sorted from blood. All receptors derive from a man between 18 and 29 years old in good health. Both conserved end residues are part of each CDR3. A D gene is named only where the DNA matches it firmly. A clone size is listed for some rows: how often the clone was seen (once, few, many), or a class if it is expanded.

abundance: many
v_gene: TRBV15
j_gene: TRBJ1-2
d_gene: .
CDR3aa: CATSRDRQDTVYGYTF
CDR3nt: TGTGCCACCAGCAGAGATAGGCAGGATACGGTCTATGGCTACACCTTC

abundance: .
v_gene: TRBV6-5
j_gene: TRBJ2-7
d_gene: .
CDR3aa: CASTYRGRGSYEQYF
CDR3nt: TGTGCCAGCACCTACCGAGGGAGAGGCTCCTACGAGCAGTACTTC

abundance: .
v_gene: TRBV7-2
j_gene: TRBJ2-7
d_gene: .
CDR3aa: CASRASGATSYEQYF
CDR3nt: TGTGCCAGCAGGGCTTCGGGGGCCACCTCCTACGAGCAGTACTTC

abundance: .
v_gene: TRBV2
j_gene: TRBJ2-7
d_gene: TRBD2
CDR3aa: CASSVTSGRTSHEQYF
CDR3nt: TGTGCCAGCAGTGTAACTAGCGGGAGGACCTCTCACGAGCAGTACTTC

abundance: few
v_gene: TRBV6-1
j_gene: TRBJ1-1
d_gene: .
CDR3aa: CASSERGRVAEAFF
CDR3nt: TGTGCCAGCAGTGAAAGGGGAAGAGTGGCTGAAGCTTTCTTT

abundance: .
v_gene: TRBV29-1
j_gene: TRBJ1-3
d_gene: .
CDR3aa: CSASAGWAANTIYF
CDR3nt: TGCAGCGCCTCGGCTGGGTGGGCAGCAAACACCATATATTTT

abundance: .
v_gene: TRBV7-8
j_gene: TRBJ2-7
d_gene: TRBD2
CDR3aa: CASSLEAGASYEQYF
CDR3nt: TGTGCCAGCAGCTTAGAGGCGGGAGCCTCCTACGAGCAGTACTTC

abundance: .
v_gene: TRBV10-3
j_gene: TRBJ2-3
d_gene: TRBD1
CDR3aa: CAIKPGQGAYNPRENTDTQYF
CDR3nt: TGTGCCATCAAGCCGGGACAGGGGGCTTACAACCCCCGGGAGAACACAGATACGCAGTATTTT

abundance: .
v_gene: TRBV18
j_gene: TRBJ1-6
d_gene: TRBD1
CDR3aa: CASSRGQGSPLHF
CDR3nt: TGTGCCAGCTCACGGGGACAGGGTTCACCCCTCCACTTT

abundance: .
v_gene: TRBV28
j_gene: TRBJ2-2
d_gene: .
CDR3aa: CATSPAGVRAGELFF
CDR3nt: TGTGCCACCTCCCCAGCAGGGGTGAGGGCCGGGGAGCTGTTTTTT

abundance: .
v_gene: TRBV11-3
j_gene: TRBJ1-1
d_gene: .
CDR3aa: CASSLDGRGGAEAFF
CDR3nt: TGTGCCAGCAGCTTAGATGGCAGGGGTGGGGCTGAAGCTTTCTTT

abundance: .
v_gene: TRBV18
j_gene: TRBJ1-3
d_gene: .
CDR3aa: CASSPTFQRRNSGNTIYF
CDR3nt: TGTGCCAGCTCCCCCACGTTCCAAAGACGGAACTCTGGAAACACCATATATTTT

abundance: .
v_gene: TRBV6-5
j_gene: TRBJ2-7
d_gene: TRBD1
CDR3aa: CASSYEGTGKFHEQYF
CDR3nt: TGTGCCAGCAGTTATGAGGGGACAGGGAAGTTCCACGAGCAGTACTTC

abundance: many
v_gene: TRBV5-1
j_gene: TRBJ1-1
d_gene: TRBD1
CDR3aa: CASSPWTGGGGSNTEAFF
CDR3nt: TGCGCCAGCAGCCCTTGGACAGGGGGCGGCGGATCGAACACTGAAGCTTTCTTT

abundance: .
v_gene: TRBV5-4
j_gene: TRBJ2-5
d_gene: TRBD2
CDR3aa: CASSLVGGEGETQYF
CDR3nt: TGTGCCAGCAGCTTGGTCGGAGGGGAGGGGGAGACCCAGTACTTC

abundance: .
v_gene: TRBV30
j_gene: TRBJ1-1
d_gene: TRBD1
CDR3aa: CAWRDRDRNTEAFF
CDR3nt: TGTGCCTGGAGGGACCGGGACAGGAACACTGAAGCTTTCTTT

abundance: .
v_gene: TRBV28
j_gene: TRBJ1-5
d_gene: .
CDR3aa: CASSMGVQGQPQHF
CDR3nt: TGTGCCAGCAGTATGGGGGTCCAGGGTCAGCCCCAGCATTTT

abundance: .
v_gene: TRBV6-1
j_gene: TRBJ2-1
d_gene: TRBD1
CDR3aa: CASSERQGLAYNEQFF
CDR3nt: TGTGCCAGCAGTGAACGACAGGGGTTGGCCTACAATGAGCAGTTCTTC

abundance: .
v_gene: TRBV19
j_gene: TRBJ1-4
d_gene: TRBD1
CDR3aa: CASSVTGRLIEKLFF
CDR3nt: TGTGCCAGTAGTGTGACAGGGCGTCTTATTGAAAAACTGTTTTTT

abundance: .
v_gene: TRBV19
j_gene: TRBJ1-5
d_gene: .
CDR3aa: CASPGQSLARYYQPQHF
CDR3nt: TGTGCCAGCCCCGGACAGTCCCTTGCTCGCTACTATCAGCCCCAGCATTTT

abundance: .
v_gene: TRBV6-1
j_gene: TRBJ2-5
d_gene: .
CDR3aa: CASSARQYQETQYF
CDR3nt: TGTGCCAGCAGTGCCAGACAGTACCAAGAGACCCAGTACTTC

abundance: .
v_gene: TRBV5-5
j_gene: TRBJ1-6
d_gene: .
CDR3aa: CASSPVGSYNSPLHF
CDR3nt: TGTGCCAGCAGCCCCGTCGGCTCCTATAATTCACCCCTCCACTTT

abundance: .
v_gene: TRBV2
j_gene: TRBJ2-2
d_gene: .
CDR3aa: CASRTGTQTGELFF
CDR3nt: TGTGCCAGCAGAACCGGGACGCAAACCGGGGAGCTGTTTTTT

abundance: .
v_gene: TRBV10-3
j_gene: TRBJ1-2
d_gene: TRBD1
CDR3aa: CAISGTQGGGYTF
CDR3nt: TGTGCCATCAGTGGGACTCAGGGGGGCGGCTACACCTTC

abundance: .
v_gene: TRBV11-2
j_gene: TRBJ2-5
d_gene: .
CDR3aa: CASSLTTGETQYF
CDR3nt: TGTGCCAGCAGCCTAACCACAGGGGAGACCCAGTACTTC

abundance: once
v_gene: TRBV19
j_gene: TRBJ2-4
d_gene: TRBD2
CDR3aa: CASSTRGEVRGKNIQYF
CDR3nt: TGTGCCAGTAGTACCCGGGGGGAGGTAAGGGGCAAAAACATTCAGTACTTC

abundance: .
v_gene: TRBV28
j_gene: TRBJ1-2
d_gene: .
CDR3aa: CASSFPTGLSSYTF
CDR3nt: TGTGCCAGCAGTTTTCCCACAGGGTTAAGTAGCTACACCTTC

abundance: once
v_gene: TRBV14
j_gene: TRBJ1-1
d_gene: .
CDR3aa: CASSQDFGQEAFF
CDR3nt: TGTGCCAGCAGCCAAGATTTTGGACAGGAAGCTTTCTTT

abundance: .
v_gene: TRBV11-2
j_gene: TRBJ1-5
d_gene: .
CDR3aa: CASSFHWDQPQHF
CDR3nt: TGTGCCAGCAGCTTCCACTGGGATCAGCCCCAGCATTTT

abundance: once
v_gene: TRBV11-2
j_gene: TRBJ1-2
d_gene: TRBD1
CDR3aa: CASSPGTGPYGYTF
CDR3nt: TGTGCCAGCAGCCCCGGGACAGGGCCTTATGGCTACACCTTC

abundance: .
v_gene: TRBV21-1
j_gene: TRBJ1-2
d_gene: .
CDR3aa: CASSKVGGANGYTF
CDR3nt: TGTGCCAGCAGCAAAGTCGGGGGGGCCAATGGCTACACCTTC

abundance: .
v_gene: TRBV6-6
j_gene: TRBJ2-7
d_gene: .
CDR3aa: CASSYVGAYEQYF
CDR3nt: TGTGCCAGCAGTTACGTGGGCGCCTACGAGCAGTACTTC

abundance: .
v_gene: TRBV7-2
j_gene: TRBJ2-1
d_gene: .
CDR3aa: CASSFNPRGYNEQFF
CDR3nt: TGTGCCAGCAGCTTTAACCCCCGGGGCTACAATGAGCAGTTCTTC

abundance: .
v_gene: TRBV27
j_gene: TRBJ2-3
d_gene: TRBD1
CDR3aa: CASRGTGDSRTQYF
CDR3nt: TGTGCCAGCAGGGGGACAGGGGATTCCCGTACGCAGTATTTT

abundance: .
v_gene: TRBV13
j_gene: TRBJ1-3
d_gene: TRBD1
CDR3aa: CASSLRGQGVFSGNTIYF
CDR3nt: TGTGCCAGCAGCTTGAGGGGACAGGGGGTATTCTCGGGAAACACCATATATTTT

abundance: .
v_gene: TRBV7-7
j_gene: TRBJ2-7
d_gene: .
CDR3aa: CASSLIDRDGCGF
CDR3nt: TGTGCTAGCAGCCTCATAGATCGGGACGGCTGTGGCTTC

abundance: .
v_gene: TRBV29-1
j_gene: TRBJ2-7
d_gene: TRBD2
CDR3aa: CSVGGLAVNSYEQYF
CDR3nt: TGCAGCGTTGGGGGACTAGCGGTCAATTCCTACGAGCAGTACTTC

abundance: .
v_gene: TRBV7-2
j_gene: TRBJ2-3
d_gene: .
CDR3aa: CASSLVGTLSTDTQYF
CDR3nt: TGTGCCAGCAGCTTAGTGGGGACTCTGAGCACAGATACGCAGTATTTT

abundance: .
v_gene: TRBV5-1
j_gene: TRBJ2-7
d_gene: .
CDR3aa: CASSRSGGGSEQYF
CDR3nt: TGCGCCAGCAGCCGATCAGGGGGAGGGAGCGAGCAGTACTTC

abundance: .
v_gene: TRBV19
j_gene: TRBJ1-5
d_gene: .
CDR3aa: CASSIVRDQPQHF
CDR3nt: TGTGCCAGTAGTATAGTGAGGGATCAGCCCCAGCATTTT

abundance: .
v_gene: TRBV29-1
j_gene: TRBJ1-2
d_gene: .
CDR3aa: CSVEDELRYGYTF
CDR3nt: TGCAGCGTTGAAGATGAACTGAGATATGGCTACACCTTC

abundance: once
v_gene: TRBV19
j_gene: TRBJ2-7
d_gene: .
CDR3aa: CASSIRTGYEQYF
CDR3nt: TGTGCCAGTAGTATTAGGACTGGCTACGAGCAGTACTTC

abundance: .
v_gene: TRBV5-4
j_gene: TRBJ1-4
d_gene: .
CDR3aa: CASSLLGANEDEKLFF
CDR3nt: TGTGCCAGCAGCTTGTTGGGGGCAAACGAAGATGAAAAACTGTTTTTT

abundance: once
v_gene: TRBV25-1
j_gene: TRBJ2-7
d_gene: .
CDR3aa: CASSEKNEQYF
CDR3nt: TGTGCCAGCAGTGAAAAAAACGAGCAGTACTTC

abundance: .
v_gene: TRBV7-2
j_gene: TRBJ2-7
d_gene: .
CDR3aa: CASSFGVYEQYF
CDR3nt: TGTGCCAGCAGCTTTGGCGTCTACGAGCAGTACTTC

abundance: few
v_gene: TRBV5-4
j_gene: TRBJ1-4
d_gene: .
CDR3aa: CASSPQGRENEKLFF
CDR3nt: TGTGCCAGCAGCCCCCAGGGGCGAGAAAATGAAAAACTGTTTTTT

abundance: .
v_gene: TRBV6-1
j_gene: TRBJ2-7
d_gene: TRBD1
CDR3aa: CASTERTGAYEQYF
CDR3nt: TGTGCCAGCACCGAACGGACAGGGGCCTACGAGCAGTACTTC

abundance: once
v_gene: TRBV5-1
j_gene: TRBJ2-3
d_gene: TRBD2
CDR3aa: CASSWTSGASTDTQYF
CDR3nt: TGCGCCAGCAGCTGGACTAGCGGGGCTAGCACAGATACGCAGTATTTT

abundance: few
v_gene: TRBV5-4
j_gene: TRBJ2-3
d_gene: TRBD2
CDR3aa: CASSTSGGADTQYF
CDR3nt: TGTGCCAGCAGCACTAGCGGGGGGGCAGATACGCAGTATTTT

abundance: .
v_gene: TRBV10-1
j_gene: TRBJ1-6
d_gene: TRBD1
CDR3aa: CASRRPGQGTSPLHF
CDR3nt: TGCGCCAGCAGGCGTCCGGGACAGGGGACTTCACCCCTCCACTTT